This T cell receptor (beta chain) emerged from a study of T cell changes during pregnancy in multiple sclerosis. Generated by immunoSEQ multiplex PCR, the TCRdb table keeps only in-frame clones and is missing some. The sample holds tens of thousands of clones, 85% to 95% seen once. This clone was detected once. Trimming at V came to 6 bases and at J to 2 bases, leaving 6 bases not matched to a gene. In germline, CDR1 is SGDLS, CDR2 YYNGEE. The CDR3 runs 14 residues. Material: peripheral blood, obtained in the third trimester of pregnancy. The receptor comes from a female donor in good health, enrolled as a control in a pregnancy study. The rearrangement links TRBV9 to TRBJ2-3, with 7 bases lining up with TRBD2. CDR3 bases: TGTGCCAGCAACACAGCGGGGCTCACAGATACGCAGTATTTT. This codes for CASNTAGLTDTQYF.